The 30 T cell receptor beta chains in this list originate from one sample, sequenced in a study of cytomegalovirus exposure and HLA in healthy donors. With 60 Vbeta and 13 Jbeta primers, the PCR was carried out. Repertoires were generated with immunoSEQ multiplex PCR, while TCRdb's copy carries only in-frame clones and drops some. The sample includes more than 150,000 clones, approximately 80% seen only once; the top ten take around 1.5%. What was sequenced was PBMCs. The receptors derive from a man aged 18 to 29 in good health and CMV-seronegative.

The chain joins TRBV30 to TRBJ2-3, with D possibly matching TRBD2 (5 bases). Germline V gene sequence: CDR1 GTSNPN, CDR2 SVGIG (reference sequence). This CDR3 comprises 14 residues. Trimming cost V 3 bases and J 0 bases, with 10 bases left between them. DNA for the CDR3: TGTGCCTGGAGGTCGGCGGGCAGCACAGATACGCAGTATTTT. Translation gives CAWRSAGSTDTQYF.

This chain joins TRBV5-1 and TRBJ2-5; 9 bases map to TRBD1. The CDR3 runs 14 residues. Germline V gene data show CDR1 as SGHRS and CDR2 as YFSETQ. The V and J ends lost 4 bases and 5 bases, in that order; junction bases with no gene match: 6. The CDR3 DNA sequence: TGCGCCAGCAGCCCTGGACAGGGGAGCGAGACCCAGTACTTC. Translating gives CASSPGQGSETQYF.

The chain employs TRBV29-1 and TRBJ2-7, with TRBD2 matching 7 bases. CDR1 and CDR2 (germline): SQVTM, ANQGSEA. The CDR3 is 13 residues long. V dropped 2 bases and J dropped 4; count of bases not matched to a gene: 5. CDR3 protein: CSVEIAGFYEQYF. Written as DNA, the CDR3 is TGCAGCGTTGAAATAGCGGGCTTTTACGAGCAGTACTTC.

This chain joins TRBV27 and TRBJ2-5; perhaps TRBD1 as D (6 bases). Germline CDR1 MNHEY, CDR2 SMNVEV (reference sequence). The CDR3 is 17 residues long. V lost 5 bases to trimming and J lost 5 bases, with 24 bases between them. The CDR3 nucleotides are TGTGCCAGCAGTAGGCTGATTGGCAGGGGCAGTGGGGAGACCCAGTACTTC. This encodes CASSRLIGRGSGETQYF.

The V gene is TRBV27, the J gene TRBJ1-6; TRBD1 aligns across 10 bases. Trimming cost V 4 bases and J 4 bases; bases outside gene matches: 4. The CDR3 loop spans 16 amino acids. Germline-derived CDR1 and CDR2 are MNHEY and SMNVEV (reference sequence). In DNA, the CDR3 is TGTGCCAGCAGTTCCCGGGGACAGGGGTATAATTCACCCCTCCACTTT. It specifies CASSSRGQGYNSPLHF.

The genes are TRBV4-1 and TRBJ2-3; tentative D call: TRBD2 (7 bases). Trimming shortened V by 1 base and J by 3 bases, and 14 bases separated the two germline ends. The CDR3 length is 16 residues. The V gene's germline CDR1 is MGHRA and CDR2 YSYEKL. CDR3 in DNA: TGCGCCAGCAGCCAAGCCGAGGGGGGGAAAACAGATACGCAGTATTTT. Translating it yields CASSQAEGGKTDTQYF.

The rearrangement uses TRBV18 and TRBJ1-1, with TRBD1 matching 8 bases. V shed 3 bases and J 5 bases; nucleotides not matched to a gene: 11. Per germline, CDR1 KGHSH and CDR2 LQKENI. CDR3 length: 16 amino acids. This chain's CDR3 is CASSPRQGAVGTEAFF. The CDR3 bases are TGTGCCAGCTCACCCCGGCAGGGGGCGGTGGGGACTGAAGCTTTCTTT. Full variable domain (outside the CDR3, taken from reference TRBV18 and TRBJ1-1): NAGVMQNPRHLVRRRGQEARLRCSPMKGHSHVYWYRQLPEEGLKFMVYLQKENIIDESGMPKERFSAEFPKEGPSILRIQQVVRGDSAAYFCASSPRQGAVGTEAFFGQGTRLTVV.

The chain employs TRBV18 and TRBJ1-2; D call uncertain. V dropped 3 bases and J dropped 3 bases, with 11 bases sitting between them. Per the germline V gene, CDR1 is KGHSH and CDR2 is LQKENI. The CDR3 is 14 residues long. Written as DNA, the CDR3 is TGTGCCAGCTCACCGCTCGACACCCACTATGGCTACACCTTC. This encodes CASSPLDTHYGYTF.

The genes are TRBV2 and TRBJ2-3; D is perhaps TRBD2 (5 bases). The V gene's germline CDR1 is SNHLY and CDR2 FYNNEI. Trimming stripped 4 bases from V and 4 bases from J, with 12 bases between. CDR3 size: 14 residues. The CDR3 region has the DNA TGTGCCAGCAGTGTCACGCTAGCCCCAGATACGCAGTATTTT. This gives the protein CASSVTLAPDTQYF. The full variable domain, with the rest looked up from reference TRBV2 and TRBJ2-3, is EPEVTQTPSHQVTQMGQEVILRCVPISNHLYFYWYRQILGQKVEFLVSFYNNEISEKSEIFDDQFSVERPDGSNFTLKIRSTKLEDSAMYFCASSVTLAPDTQYFGPGTRLTVL.

This clone was picked up a small number of times. V usage is TRBV6-6 and J usage is TRBJ2-4, with D maybe TRBD2 (5 bases). Germline assignment: CDR1 MNHNY and CDR2 SVGAGI (reference sequence). V was cut by 6 bases and J by 7 bases, with 19 bases left in between. The CDR3 contains 15 residues. The CDR3 bases are TGTGCCAGCAGCCTCGGCCTATCGAGGGAGAACATTCAGTACTTC. It specifies CASSLGLSRENIQYF.

V usage is TRBV5-1 and J usage is TRBJ2-2; D uncertain. Germline V gene lookup returns CDR1 SGHRS and CDR2 YFSETQ. The V gene lost 2 bases and the J gene lost 4 bases, with 12 bases spanning the gap. The CDR3 runs 15 residues. The CDR3 DNA reads TGCGCCAGCAGCTTAGTCACAGTATCCACCGGGGAGCTGTTTTTT. It codes for CASSLVTVSTGELFF.

This clone has more than one count but fewer than ten. The chain carries TRBV6-5 and TRBJ1-6; perhaps TRBD1 as D (6 bases). V lost 6 bases to trimming and J lost 1 base, with 10 bases between them. Germline V gene lookup returns CDR1 MNHEY and CDR2 SVGAGI. This CDR3 has 15 amino acids. Written as DNA, the CDR3 is TGTGCCAGCAGGCAGGGGATATCCTATAATTCACCCCTCCACTTT. This sequence encodes CASRQGISYNSPLHF.

This clone was seen only a few times. The chain joins TRBV28 to TRBJ1-5; 7 bases are a match to TRBD1. V was pared by 1 base and J by 2 bases, with 8 bases of the junction left unmatched. CDR3 length: 17 residues. Germline assignment: CDR1 MDHEN and CDR2 SYDVKM. In DNA form, the CDR3 reads TGTGCCAGCAGTTTATATGGGACAGTCATGGGCAATCAGCCCCAGCATTTT. This gives the protein CASSLYGTVMGNQPQHF.

The chain has TRBV4-1 and TRBJ1-1; TRBD1 might be the D (6 bases). Trimming removed 0 bases at V and 5 bases at J, with 13 bases between. The CDR3 covers 15 residues. Per germline, CDR1 MGHRA and CDR2 YSYEKL. The CDR3 sequence is CASSQETGDRTEAFF. Here the CDR3 DNA reads TGCGCCAGCAGCCAAGAAACCGGCGACAGGACTGAAGCTTTCTTT.

The chain employs TRBV6-6 and TRBJ1-5; 8 bases map to TRBD1. Germline assignment: CDR1 MNHNY and CDR2 SVGAGI (reference sequence). V was pared by 8 bases and J by 2 bases, with 11 bases of the junction left unmatched. The CDR3 loop spans 16 amino acids. The CDR3 bases are TGTGCCAGCTCCCAACCCAGGGGGCAGGGCAATCAGCCCCAGCATTTT. Translating gives CASSQPRGQGNQPQHF.

The V call is TRBV28, the J call TRBJ2-5; weak D call: TRBD1 (6 bases). Germline V gene sequence: CDR1 MDHEN, CDR2 SYDVKM. The CDR3 is 14 residues long. V shed 5 bases and J shed 1 base, with 11 bases lying between them. The DNA of the CDR3 is TGTGCCAGCAGTGGTGGACAGCCCCAAGAGACCCAGTACTTC. Protein product: CASSGGQPQETQYF.

The chain recombines TRBV5-1 with TRBJ2-5; TRBD2 is a possible D gene (6 bases). Germline CDR1 reads SGHRS; CDR2 reads YFSETQ. CDR3 length equals 15 residues. V lost 2 bases, J lost 5 bases, and 16 bases lay in between. CDR3 amino acids: CASSFSEPGGETQYF. The CDR3, as DNA: TGCGCCAGCAGCTTCTCCGAACCTGGGGGGGAGACCCAGTACTTC.

This rearrangement joins TRBV10-3 to TRBJ1-2; 9 nucleotides match TRBD1. The CDR3 has 13 amino acids. V shed 6 bases, J shed 2 bases, and the junction held 1 base outside the gene matches. Germline-derived CDR1 and CDR2 are ENHRY and SYGVKD. CDR3 in DNA: TGTGCCATCAGGGGGACAGGGAACTATGGCTACACCTTC. Its protein product is CAIRGTGNYGYTF.

The J gene is TRBJ2-1, the V gene TRBV28; 7 nucleotides line up with TRBD2. V trimming: 8 bases; J trimming: 4 bases; junction bases outside the gene matches: 2. In germline, CDR1 is MDHEN, CDR2 SYDVKM. This CDR3 has 12 residues. The CDR3 bases are TGTGCCAGCTTAGCGGGTTACAATGAGCAGTTCTTC. It is translated as CASLAGYNEQFF.

The CDR3 region is CASSSGTDYEQYF. CDR3 DNA sequence: TGTGCCAGCAGCTCCGGGACAGACTACGAGCAGTACTTC. The chain employs TRBV11-1 and TRBJ2-7; 7 bases agree with TRBD1. The junction had 3 bases not matched to a gene; V was cut back by 4 bases and J by 3 bases. CDR3 length: 13 residues. Germline V gene sequence: CDR1 SGHAT, CDR2 FQDESV (reference sequence).

This clone was seen a single time. The J gene is TRBJ2-5, the V gene TRBV13; D may be TRBD1 (6 bases). Germline V gene lookup returns CDR1 PRHDT and CDR2 FYEKMQ (reference sequence). CDR3 length equals 13 residues. Trimming took 3 bases from V and 9 from J, leaving 14 bases between them. The CDR3: CASSFSGSGAQYF. Here the CDR3 DNA reads TGTGCCAGCAGCTTCTCGGGGTCAGGGGCCCAGTACTTC.

V usage is TRBV11-2 and J usage is TRBJ1-6; D not resolved. Germline loops: CDR1 SGHAT, CDR2 FQNNGV. The CDR3 contains 12 residues. Deletions cut 5 bases from V and 9 bases from J, with 8 bases between. The CDR3 coding sequence is TGTGCCAGCAGCGGCGGAGTTTCACCCCTCCACTTT. Its translation is CASSGGVSPLHF.

This clone was counted a few times. This chain connects TRBV18 to TRBJ1-6, with 9 bases identical to TRBD1. The CDR3 extends over 15 amino acids. J was trimmed by 7 bases and V by 6 bases; bases with no gene match: 7. The germline gives CDR1 KGHSH, CDR2 LQKENI. The CDR3: CASSRDRVGNSPLHF. CDR3 nucleotides: TGTGCCAGCTCCCGGGACAGGGTCGGCAATTCACCCCTCCACTTT.

This rearrangement joins TRBV13 to TRBJ2-5; 15 nucleotides align to TRBD2. The CDR3 consists of 17 residues. Germline values: CDR1 PRHDT, CDR2 FYEKMQ (reference sequence). The ends lost 5 bases at V and 5 bases at J; junction bases unmatched: 9. CDR3 protein: CASSLDRTSGGAETQYF. The CDR3, as DNA: TGTGCCAGCAGCCTCGACCGGACTAGCGGGGGGGCTGAGACCCAGTACTTC. Variable domain in full (rest from reference TRBV13 and TRBJ2-5): AAGVIQSPRHLIKEKRETATLKCYPIPRHDTVYWYQQGPGQDPQFLISFYEKMQSDKGSIPDRFSAQQFSDYHSELNMSSLELGDSALYFCASSLDRTSGGAETQYFGPGTRLLVL.

This chain uses TRBV15 with TRBJ2-1; perhaps TRBD1 as D (6 bases). Trimming took off 3 bases at V and 4 bases at J, with 13 bases between the two ends. Germline CDR1 is LNHNV and CDR2 is YYDKDF (reference sequence). The CDR3 is 15 amino acids. The CDR3 DNA reads as TGTGCCACCAGCAGCCCTCAGGGGTGGTACAATGAGCAGTTCTTC. Translating gives CATSSPQGWYNEQFF. The entire variable domain, with the rest obtained from reference TRBV15 and TRBJ2-1, is as follows: DAMVIQNPRYQVTQFGKPVTLSCSQTLNHNVMYWYQQKSSQAPKLLFHYYDKDFNNEADTPDNFQSRRPNTSFCFLDIRSPGLGDTAMYLCATSSPQGWYNEQFFGPGTRLTVL.

This chain connects TRBV9 to TRBJ2-5, with D perhaps TRBD2 (5 bases). The length of the CDR3 is 15 residues. Germline V gene data show CDR1 as SGDLS and CDR2 as YYNGEE. The germline V and J ends were trimmed by 0 bases and 1 base, with 10 bases remaining between them. The CDR3 sequence is CASSVAQRPQETQYF. The CDR3 DNA reads as TGTGCCAGCAGCGTAGCCCAGCGGCCCCAAGAGACCCAGTACTTC.

CDR3 coding DNA: TGCGCCAGCAGCTTACAACATTTACAGGGAGTCCACGAGCAGTACTTC. Translating gives CASSLQHLQGVHEQYF. The chain uses TRBV5-1 and TRBJ2-7; a possible D gene is TRBD1 (6 bases). The V gene's germline CDR1 is SGHRS and CDR2 YFSETQ. The CDR3 loop spans 16 amino acids. Trimming took 2 bases from V and 5 from J, leaving 20 bases between them.

The V call is TRBV5-5, the J call TRBJ2-3, with 13 bases lining up with TRBD2. This CDR3 comprises 16 residues. The V segment lost 4 bases and the J segment 3 bases; nucleotides outside the gene matches: 5. Germline V gene sequence: CDR1 SGHKS, CDR2 YYEKEE (reference sequence). The CDR3 spells CASSLGLAGETDTQYF. In DNA form, the CDR3 reads TGTGCCAGCAGCCTCGGACTAGCGGGGGAAACAGATACGCAGTATTTT.

The CDR3 is CASSGLAGAREQYF. CDR3 sequence (DNA): TGTGCCAGCAGCGGATTAGCGGGAGCAAGAGAGCAGTACTTC. J is TRBJ2-7 and V is TRBV5-8; 9 bases line up with TRBD2. Per the germline V gene, CDR1 is SGHTS and CDR2 is YDEGEE. CDR3 size: 14 residues. V lost 4 bases to trimming and J lost 7 bases; unmatched junction nucleotides: 9.

The chain joins TRBV5-1 to TRBJ2-3, with a possible D match to TRBD1 (7 bases). Germline V gene data show CDR1 as SGHRS and CDR2 as YFSETQ. Trimming cost V 4 bases and J 2 bases, with 14 bases left between them. There are 15 residues in the CDR3. The CDR3 coding sequence is TGCGCCAGCAGCGCGGGACAGTGGGACACAGATACGCAGTATTTT. Translation gives CASSAGQWDTDTQYF.